The 10 T cell receptor beta chains below were found in one sample sequenced in a study of patients and donors after allogeneic stem cell transplantation. TCRdb reprocessed the RT-PCR reads with MiXCR, giving one entry per CDR3 protein. The repertoire consists of around 150,000 distinct CDR3 sequences, with 30% occurring once and the leading ten covering approximately 3%. Sequences were obtained from blood, either unsorted or a sorted T cell fraction (not recorded which). The source is a human donor who was either an allogeneic HSCT recipient or a stem cell or donor lymphocyte infusion donor (not recorded which). It is not recorded whose cells these are; they may come from a transplant donor.

This clonotype turned up a few times. The rearrangement uses TRBV4-1 and TRBJ1-3; D is possibly TRBD1 (6 bases). V lost 4 bases and J lost 0, with 25 bases in between. The CDR3 consists of 20 residues. Germline V gene data show CDR1 as MGHRA and CDR2 as YSYEKL. The CDR3 loop reads CASSLPRLGGSNGSGNTIYF. The CDR3 DNA sequence: TGCGCCAGCAGCCTGCCTCGCCTAGGGGGTAGTAACGGCTCTGGAAACACCATATATTTT.

This sequence joins TRBV2 and TRBJ2-7, with 10 bases identical to TRBD2. V trimming: 8 bases; J trimming: 0 bases; junction bases outside the gene matches: 4. This CDR3 has 14 residues. Germline loops: CDR1 SNHLY, CDR2 FYNNEI. CDR3 bases: TGTGCCAGCTACTGGACTAGCGGCTCCTACGAGCAGTACTTC. Translating gives CASYWTSGSYEQYF.

The rearrangement uses TRBV7-2 and TRBJ1-4; 8 nucleotides align to TRBD1. The CDR3 length is 14 residues. Trimming cost V 5 bases and J 6 bases; bases outside gene matches: 5. Per the germline V gene, CDR1 is SGHTA and CDR2 is FQGNSA. The DNA of the CDR3 is TGTGCCAGCAGCAAGGACAGGGAGGATGAAAAACTGTTTTTT. It is translated as CASSKDREDEKLFF.

The sample holds a few counts of this clonotype. The CDR3 DNA is TGCAGCGTTGAGTCAGTTTCCAAAAACATTCAGTACTTC. This translates into CSVESVSKNIQYF. The chain joins TRBV29-1 to TRBJ2-4, with unresolved D. Trimming left V 3 bases short and J 2 bases short, with 8 bases between. The CDR3 contains 13 residues. Per the germline V gene, CDR1 is SQVTM and CDR2 is ANQGSEA. Full variable domain (outside the CDR3, taken from reference TRBV29-1 and TRBJ2-4): SAVISQKPSRDICQRGTSLTIQCQVDSQVTMMFWYRQQPGQSLTLIATANQGSEATYESGFVIDKFPISRPNLTFSTLTVSNMSPEDSSIYLCSVESVSKNIQYFGAGTRLSVL.

The rearrangement joins TRBV29-1 to TRBJ1-4; D not certain. CDR1 and CDR2 (germline): SQVTM, ANQGSEA. Trimming removed 5 bases from V and 2 bases from J, with 9 bases in between. CDR3 size: 13 residues. The CDR3 DNA reads as TGCAGCGTTAAGGCACTTACTAATGAAAAACTGTTTTTT. Its protein product is CSVKALTNEKLFF.

A single count supports this clonotype. The V call is TRBV29-1, the J call TRBJ2-7; D is perhaps TRBD1 (5 bases). CDR3 length equals 11 residues. With 6 bases removed from V and 6 bases from J, the gap between germline ends came to 12 bases. CDR1 is SQVTM, CDR2 ANQGSEA, per germline. The chain's CDR3 is CSVRREGEQYF. In DNA form, the CDR3 reads TGCAGCGTGCGCAGGGAAGGCGAGCAGTACTTC.

There are many counts of this clonotype. The V gene is TRBV10-3, the J gene TRBJ1-2, with D perhaps TRBD1 (6 bases). This CDR3 has 14 amino acids. V was clipped by 9 bases and J by 3 bases, with 17 bases between them. The germline V gene encodes CDR1 ENHRY and CDR2 SYGVKD. The CDR3 DNA reads TGTGCCATTACCCCTAAACCAGGGGACTATGGCTACACCTTC. It specifies CAITPKPGDYGYTF.

At least ten counts were recorded for this clonotype. The rearrangement uses TRBV29-1 and TRBJ1-3; D ambiguous. The CDR3 covers 13 residues. The V and J ends lost 7 bases and 3 bases respectively, with 13 bases between them. CDR1 SQVTM and CDR2 ANQGSEA come from the germline V gene. CDR3 DNA sequence: TGCAGCGCCGGGGAGGGTTTTGGAAACACCATATATTTT. Residues: CSAGEGFGNTIYF.

The chain couples TRBV6-5 to TRBJ2-5, with TRBD2 matching 9 bases. Germline V lookup: CDR1 MNHEY, CDR2 SVGAGI. V trimming: 6 bases; J trimming: 2 bases; junction bases outside the gene matches: 4. CDR3 size: 14 residues. The CDR3 nucleotides are TGTGCCAGCAGCCAAACTAGCGGGCAAGAGACCCAGTACTTC. The encoded protein is CASSQTSGQETQYF.

The gene calls are TRBV20-1 and TRBJ1-1; D gene uncertain. V was shortened by 6 bases and J by 0 bases, with 5 bases between the two germline ends. Germline loops: CDR1 DFQATT, CDR2 SNEGSKA (reference sequence). The CDR3 is made up of 11 amino acids. CDR3 amino acids: CSAWMNTEAFF. The CDR3, as DNA: TGCAGTGCGTGGATGAACACTGAAGCTTTCTTT.